This entry concerns a single T cell receptor (beta chain). Its antigen is still unknown. Profiled with immunoSEQ multiplex PCR; TCRdb holds only in-frame clones, not every one. The sample yields more than 300,000 clones, 86% seen once. V dropped 5 bases and J dropped 0; count of bases not matched to a gene: 6. The germline CDR1 and CDR2 sequences are MNHEY and SMNVEV (reference sequence). The CDR3 has 16 amino acids. These data originate in a study of cytomegalovirus exposure and HLA in healthy donors. Notes on the study in general: Despite most TCR sequences being rare, some public TCRs occurred in many donors. Specificity of a few CMV-associated chains for CMV antigens was verified in vitro. It was reported that the classifier diagnosed cytomegalovirus status with high specificity and sensitivity in both the original and validation cohorts. Cytomegalovirus-associated TCR beta chains were listed, numbering over 150.

The TCR was taken from a woman aged 18-29 years in good health and CMV-seronegative. This chain links TRBV27 with TRBJ2-3, with 9 bases fitting TRBD2. Sequenced material: PBMCs. CDR3 coding DNA: TGTGCCAGCAGTCCCATAGCGGGAGCGAGCACAGATACGCAGTATTTT. It translates to CASSPIAGASTDTQYF.